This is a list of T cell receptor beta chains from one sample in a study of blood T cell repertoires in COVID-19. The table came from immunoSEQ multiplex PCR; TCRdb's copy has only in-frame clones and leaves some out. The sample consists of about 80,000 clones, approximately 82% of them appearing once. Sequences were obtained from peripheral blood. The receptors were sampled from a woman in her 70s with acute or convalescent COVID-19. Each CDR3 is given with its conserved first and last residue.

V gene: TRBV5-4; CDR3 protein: CASMERIRSSYNEQFF
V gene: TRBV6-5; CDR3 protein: CASRVKGVTGELFF
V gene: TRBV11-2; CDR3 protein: CASSLGLAEQETQYF
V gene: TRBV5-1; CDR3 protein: CASSLASGQGDYGYTF
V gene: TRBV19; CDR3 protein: CASSRPGQFVGYTEAFF
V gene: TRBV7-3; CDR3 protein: CASSLALATGELFF
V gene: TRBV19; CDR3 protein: CASSTGQVWRETQYF
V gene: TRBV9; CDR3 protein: CASSAGNEQFF
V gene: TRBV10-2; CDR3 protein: CASTQEDIQYF
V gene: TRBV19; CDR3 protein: CASSIVGAINEQFF
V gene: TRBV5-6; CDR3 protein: CASSLVQGAGEAFF
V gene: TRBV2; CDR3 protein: CASRWSQETQYF
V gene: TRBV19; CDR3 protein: CASMGQGVNIQYF
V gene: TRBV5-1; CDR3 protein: CASSSLGAGAGELFF
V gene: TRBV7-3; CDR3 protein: CASEGDVTEAFF